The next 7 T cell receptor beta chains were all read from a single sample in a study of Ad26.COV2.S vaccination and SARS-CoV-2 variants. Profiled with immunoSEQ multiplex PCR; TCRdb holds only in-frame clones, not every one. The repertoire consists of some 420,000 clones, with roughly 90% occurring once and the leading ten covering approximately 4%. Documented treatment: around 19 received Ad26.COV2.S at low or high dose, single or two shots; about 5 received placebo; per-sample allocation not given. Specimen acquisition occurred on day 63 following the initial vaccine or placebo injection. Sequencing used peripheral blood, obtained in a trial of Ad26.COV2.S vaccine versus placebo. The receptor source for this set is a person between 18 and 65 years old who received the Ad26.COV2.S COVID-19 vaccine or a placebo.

The CDR3 reads CAWGSYNSPLHF. Here the CDR3 DNA reads TGTGCCTGGGGCTCCTATAATTCACCCCTCCACTTT. This chain uses TRBV30 with TRBJ1-6; no clear D gene. The CDR3 sequence is 12 residues long. V was cut by 5 bases and J by 0 bases, with 2 bases left in between. Per the germline V gene, CDR1 is GTSNPN and CDR2 is SVGIG (reference sequence).

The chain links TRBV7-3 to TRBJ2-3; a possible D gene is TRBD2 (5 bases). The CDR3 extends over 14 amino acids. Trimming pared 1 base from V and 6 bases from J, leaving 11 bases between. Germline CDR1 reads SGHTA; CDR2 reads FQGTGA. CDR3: CASSLSRTSDTQYF. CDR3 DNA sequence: TGTGCCAGCAGCTTAAGCCGGACTTCGGATACGCAGTATTTT.

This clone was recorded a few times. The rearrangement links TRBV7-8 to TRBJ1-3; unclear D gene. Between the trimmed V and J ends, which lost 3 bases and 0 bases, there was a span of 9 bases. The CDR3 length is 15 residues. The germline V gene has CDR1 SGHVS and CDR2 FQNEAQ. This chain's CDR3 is CASSFPDYSGNTIYF. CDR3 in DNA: TGTGCCAGCAGCTTTCCGGACTACTCTGGAAACACCATATATTTT. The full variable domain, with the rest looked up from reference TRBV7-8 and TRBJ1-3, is GAGVSQSPRYKVAKRGQDVALRCDPISGHVSLFWYQQALGQGPEFLTYFQNEAQLDKSGLPSDRFFAERPEGSVSTLKIQRTQQEDSAVYLCASSFPDYSGNTIYFGEGSWLTVV.

CDR3 in amino acids: CASSYGSGTEKLFF. CDR3 nucleotide sequence: TGTGCCAGCAGTTACGGGTCGGGTACCGAAAAACTGTTTTTT. The chain couples TRBV6-6 to TRBJ1-4; D is unresolved. Per germline, CDR1 MNHNY and CDR2 SVGAGI (reference sequence). The CDR3 spans 14 residues. V dropped 2 bases and J dropped 8 bases, with 12 bases sitting between them.

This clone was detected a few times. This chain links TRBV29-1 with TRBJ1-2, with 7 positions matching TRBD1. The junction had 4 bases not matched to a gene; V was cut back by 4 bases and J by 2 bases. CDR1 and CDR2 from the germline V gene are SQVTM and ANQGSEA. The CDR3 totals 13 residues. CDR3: CSVGQGGNYGYTF. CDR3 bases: TGCAGCGTTGGACAGGGAGGCAACTATGGCTACACCTTC.

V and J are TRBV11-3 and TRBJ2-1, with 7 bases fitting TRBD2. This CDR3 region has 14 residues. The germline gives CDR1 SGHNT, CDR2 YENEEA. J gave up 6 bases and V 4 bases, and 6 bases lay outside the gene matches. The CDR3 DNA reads TGTGCCAGCAGCTCTCCAGCGGGGCCCAATGAGCAGTTCTTC. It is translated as CASSSPAGPNEQFF.

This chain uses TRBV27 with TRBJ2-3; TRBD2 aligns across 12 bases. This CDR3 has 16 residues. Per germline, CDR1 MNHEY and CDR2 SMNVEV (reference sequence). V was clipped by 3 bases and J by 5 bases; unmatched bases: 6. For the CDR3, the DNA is TGTGCCAGCAGTTTTTCTAGCGGGGGGGCGGAAGATACGCAGTATTTT. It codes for CASSFSSGGAEDTQYF.